This TCR beta chain was sequenced for a study of human T cells and chemical hapten exposure. General study results and limits: With regard to DPC sensitization, TCRs above 1 in 1000 frequency did not change.

This CDR3 has 14 amino acids. Between the trimmed V and J ends, which lost 5 bases and 0 bases, there was a span of 11 bases. The germline V gene has CDR1 DFQATT and CDR2 SNEGSKA (reference sequence). Specified time point: patch test 3, about 24 weeks after DPC sensitization. Stated treatment: therapeutic diphenylcyclopropenone sensitization with weekly scalp DPC. Staff drew blood before applying each patch test. It was from unfractionated whole blood that total RNA was extracted. Of note for this clonotype: Its antigen is not known.

TCRdb re-derived calls from the RACE reads in MiXCR, one entry per CDR3 protein. The sample includes about 190,000 distinct CDR3 sequences, around 23% of them seen just once. The TCR originated in a woman between 40 and 55 years old with alopecia areata. Some clones in this sample may be carry-over from other donors' samples. This chain uses TRBV20-1 with TRBJ2-1; perhaps TRBD2 as D (5 bases). Sequencing was performed on whole blood, taken in connection with sensitization to the hapten diphenylcyclopropenone (DPC). DNA of the CDR3: TGCAGTGCTCCACCGGCGGGCTCCTACAATGAGCAGTTCTTC. Translated: CSAPPAGSYNEQFF.